This T cell receptor beta chain was observed in a study of blood T cell repertoires in COVID-19. Germline V gene lookup returns CDR1 SGHTA and CDR2 FQGNSA. The V gene lost 4 bases and the J gene lost 8 bases, with 14 bases spanning the gap. The CDR3 has 13 residues. Libraries were prepared by immunoSEQ multiplex PCR; TCRdb keeps only in-frame clonotypes and omits some of them. The sample includes 400,000 to 500,000 clones, nearly 90% of them seen just once. Participants' reported clinical history set cohort assignment. Sequenced sample: PBMCs or T cells enriched from blood (not recorded which). The V call is TRBV7-2, the J call TRBJ1-2; no reliable D call. The TCR originated in a young woman who had been exposed to COVID-19. The DNA for the CDR3 is TGTGCCAGCAGCTCCAAGGGAGGGTACGGCTACACCTTC. Translation gives CASSSKGGYGYTF.